These 22 T cell receptor beta chains were sequenced from one sample in a study of molecular identifiers for immune sequencing clone quantification (dated by TCRdb to 2017 to 2018). The library was built by means of PCR. Sequencer: Illumina HiSeq 4000. In-frame beta chains were kept once TCRdb had trimmed the public reads at Q25 with fastp and called clones with MiXCR. Here each entry gathers all rows of one CDR3 protein and keeps the most common genes and DNA. In all, the sample holds over 600,000 distinct CDR3 sequences, and around 20% of those were seen once. Of the sample, roughly 0.85% is held by the ten largest clones. The sequenced sample consisted of naive CD8+ T cells from blood, with Jurkat cell RNA spiked in. The sample's cell subset or site label, in plain terms: FACS-sorted CD8+CD4-CCR7+CD45RA+ naive T cells. These receptors originate from a human donor in good health. Some libraries in this study had Jurkat cell RNA spiked in.

This clonotype was recorded many times. V is TRBV19 and J is TRBJ2-7; D is unresolved. There are 14 residues in the CDR3. Germline values: CDR1 LNHDA, CDR2 SQIVND (reference sequence). Trimming pared 3 bases from V and 1 base from J, leaving 10 bases between. CDR3 nucleotides: TGTGCCAGTAGTATCTTCCTAGGGTCCTACGAGCAGTACTTC. Protein product: CASSIFLGSYEQYF.

V usage is TRBV11-2 and J usage is TRBJ2-7; TRBD1 is a possible D gene (6 bases). V lost 5 bases, J lost 5 bases, and 16 bases lay in between. Germline CDR1 and CDR2: SGHAT and FQNNGV. The CDR3 covers 14 residues. The CDR3 spells CASSLYRDPHEQYF. CDR3 DNA: TGTGCCAGCAGCCTGTACAGGGATCCCCACGAGCAGTACTTC.

The chain combines TRBV12-3 or TRBV12-4 with TRBJ1-2; the D is unclear. V was trimmed by 7 bases and J by 2 bases, leaving 14 bases between them. This CDR3 region has 14 residues. The DNA of the CDR3 is TGTGCCAGCAAGAAGAACCGGGAAAACTATGGCTACACCTTC. As protein: CASKKNRENYGYTF.

The table lists this clonotype with many counts. This chain joins TRBV6-2 or TRBV6-3 and TRBJ2-4, with D tentatively TRBD2 (5 bases). V gave up 0 bases and J gave up 0 bases, with 18 bases separating them. Germline CDR1 is MNHEY and CDR2 is SVGEGT. The length of the CDR3 is 19 residues. As DNA, the CDR3 is TGTGCCAGCAGTTACTCGAGGGCAGCTCTCCTTTTAGCCAAAAACATTCAGTACTTC. Its protein product is CASSYSRAALLLAKNIQYF.

As concerns this clonotype: It may be a read error: a sequence one base away is much more abundant. This chain joins TRBV27 and TRBJ2-7, with 10 bases lining up with TRBD2. The CDR3 sequence is 13 residues long. Germline V lookup: CDR1 MNHEY, CDR2 SMNVEV (reference sequence). CDR3 sequence reads: CARNSGRTYGQYF. Written as DNA, the CDR3 is TGTGCCAGGAATAGCGGGAGGACCTACGGGCAGTACTTC.

DNA of the CDR3: TGTGCCAGCAGCCCACCGGGGGGGGGGCAAGGCGAGCAGTACTTC. Translation gives CASSPPGGGQGEQYF. V gene TRBV2 combines with J gene TRBJ2-7; 8 nucleotides match TRBD2. Germline loops: CDR1 SNHLY, CDR2 FYNNEI. V was pared by 6 bases and J by 6 bases, with 13 bases of the junction left unmatched. CDR3 length: 15 residues.

Ten or more counts support this clonotype. The J gene is TRBJ1-1, the V gene TRBV6-2 or TRBV6-3; weak D call: TRBD1 (5 bases). V was clipped by 4 bases and J by 5 bases, with 11 bases between them. CDR1 MNHEY and CDR2 SVGEGT come from the germline V gene. The CDR3 has 13 amino acids. The CDR3: CASSFGGSTEAFF. CDR3 bases: TGTGCCAGCAGTTTCGGGGGTTCGACTGAAGCTTTCTTT.

This clonotype was detected ten times or more. The V call is TRBV5-6, the J call TRBJ1-1; D is uncertain. Trimming pared 5 bases from V and 6 bases from J, leaving 11 bases between. CDR1 and CDR2 from the germline V gene are SGHDT and YYEEEE. The CDR3 has 12 amino acids. The CDR3 bases are TGTGCCAGCAGTGCCCGAGCCCCTGAAGCTTTCTTT. Protein: CASSARAPEAFF.

This clonotype was seen repeatedly, ten times or more. This chain links TRBV12-3 or TRBV12-4 with TRBJ1-6; D is unclear. CDR3 length equals 13 residues. V was clipped by 10 bases and J by 8 bases, with 15 bases between them. The CDR3 protein is CATGEGIDSPLHF. The CDR3 DNA reads as TGTGCCACCGGGGAAGGGATTGATTCACCCCTCCACTTT.

This clonotype was recorded many times. The J gene is TRBJ2-2, the V gene TRBV4-1; 9 nucleotides agree with TRBD1. V lost 1 base to trimming and J lost 7 bases; unmatched junction nucleotides: 4. The CDR3 extends over 15 amino acids. Germline CDR1 is MGHRA and CDR2 is YSYEKL. This CDR3 reads CASSQADRGIGELFF. The DNA for the CDR3 is TGCGCCAGCAGCCAAGCGGACAGGGGAATCGGGGAGCTGTTTTTT.

This clonotype was found many times. The chain uses TRBV27 and TRBJ1-1, with D possibly being TRBD1 (6 bases). This CDR3 contains 12 residues. Between the trimmed V and J ends, which lost 7 bases and 1 base, there was a span of 7 bases. Germline loops: CDR1 MNHEY, CDR2 SMNVEV (reference sequence). CDR3 sequence (DNA): TGTGCCAGCAAGGACAGGAACACTGAAGCTTTCTTT. This translates into CASKDRNTEAFF.

This clonotype was recorded at least ten times. V usage is TRBV5-1 and J usage is TRBJ2-1; 8 bases match TRBD2. This CDR3 has 14 amino acids. The germline gives CDR1 SGHRS, CDR2 YFSETQ. Trimming took 0 bases from V and 10 from J; bases not matched to a gene: 6. This chain's CDR3 is CASSLEGLAGEQFF. The CDR3 coding sequence is TGCGCCAGCAGCTTGGAGGGGCTAGCGGGCGAGCAGTTCTTC.

The sample holds a few counts of this clonotype. This chain links TRBV28 with TRBJ2-7; unclear D gene. V was trimmed by 3 bases and J by 7 bases, leaving 13 bases between them. The CDR3 has 13 amino acids. Looked up from germline, CDR1 is MDHEN and CDR2 is SYDVKM. CDR3 region: CASSFELVKEQYF. The DNA of the CDR3 is TGTGCCAGCAGTTTCGAACTCGTGAAAGAGCAGTACTTC.

The V call is TRBV27, the J call TRBJ2-7, with D tentatively TRBD2 (6 bases). Germline values: CDR1 MNHEY, CDR2 SMNVEV (reference sequence). Trimming removed 7 bases at V and 3 bases at J, with 19 bases between. The CDR3 is 15 amino acids. The CDR3 here is CASKQRNGGIYEQYF. CDR3 DNA: TGTGCCAGCAAACAAAGGAACGGGGGTATCTACGAGCAGTACTTC.

This clonotype was seen a few times. The V gene is TRBV27, the J gene TRBJ2-1; D remains unclear. Germline loops: CDR1 MNHEY, CDR2 SMNVEV (reference sequence). Between the trimmed V and J ends, which lost 0 bases and 3 bases, there was a span of 9 bases. The CDR3 has 15 amino acids. Written as DNA, the CDR3 is TGTGCCAGCAGTTTATCGTTAGGCTACTACAATGAGCAGTTCTTC. Protein product: CASSLSLGYYNEQFF.

For the CDR3, the DNA is TGTGCCAGTAGTATGGGTTGGGGGATAGGACTCTACGAGAACACCGGGGAGCTGTTTTTT. Its translation: CASSMGWGIGLYENTGELFF. V usage is TRBV19 and J usage is TRBJ2-2, with D possibly called TRBD1 or TRBD2 (5 bases each). Germline V gene sequence: CDR1 LNHDA, CDR2 SQIVND (reference sequence). Trimming shortened V by 3 bases and J by 1 base, and 24 bases separated the two germline ends. The CDR3 covers 20 residues.

Worth noting for this clonotype: A much more abundant neighbour one base away suggests this may be a read error. The chain links TRBV20-1 to TRBJ2-7; 7 positions match TRBD2. After removal of 6 bases from V and 4 bases from J, the junction contained 9 bases not matched to a gene. Germline values: CDR1 DFQATT, CDR2 SNEGSKA (reference sequence). This CDR3 region has 13 residues. In DNA, the CDR3 is TGCAGTGCCCGCCGACTAGCTCCATACGAGCAGTACTTC. It yields the protein CSARRLAPYEQYF.

This clonotype has a count of ten or more. The chain is built from TRBV10-3 and TRBJ1-1; D is uncertain. The ends were cut back, 7 bases at V and 6 bases at J, with 12 bases in the middle. CDR1 ENHRY and CDR2 SYGVKD come from the germline V gene. This CDR3 is 12 amino acids long. CDR3 bases: TGTGCCATCAAGGGAAGGGATCCTGAAGCTTTCTTT. It codes for CAIKGRDPEAFF.

V and J are TRBV30 and TRBJ1-2, with D uncertain. Germline CDR1 and CDR2: GTSNPN and SVGIG (reference sequence). Between the trimmed V and J ends, which lost 0 bases and 8 bases, there was a span of 13 bases. This CDR3 is built from 13 residues. The CDR3: CAWSVTGLEGYTF. In DNA form, the CDR3 reads TGTGCCTGGAGTGTAACCGGCCTGGAGGGCTACACCTTC.

In this sample, this clonotype turned up a few times. Because the CDR3's place on the DNA is in doubt, the DNA is left out and the CDR3 is given as listed by TCRdb. V usage is TRBV7-2 and J usage is TRBJ1-3. The CDR3 is 15 amino acids in total, end residues counted. CDR1 and CDR2 from the germline V gene are SGHTA and FQGNSA. CDR3 amino acids: CASSTSGGTGNTIYF.

Many counts were recorded for this clonotype. V usage is TRBV11-2 and J usage is TRBJ2-7, with D unresolved. Trimming took off 1 base at V and 5 bases at J, with 9 bases between the two ends. The CDR3 is 13 amino acids. Germline CDR1 and CDR2: SGHAT and FQNNGV. CDR3 sequence reads: CASSLGSPDEQYF. DNA of the CDR3: TGTGCCAGCAGCTTAGGGAGCCCCGACGAGCAGTACTTC. The variable domain in full, with the rest retrieved from reference TRBV11-2 and TRBJ2-7, is EAGVAQSPRYKIIEKRQSVAFWCNPISGHATLYWYQQILGQGPKLLIQFQNNGVVDDSQLPKDRFSAERLKGVDSTLKIQPAKLEDSAVYLCASSLGSPDEQYFGPGTRLTVT.

The table lists this clonotype with a few counts. The chain links TRBV20-1 to TRBJ1-2, with TRBD1 as a possible D gene (6 bases). Germline V CDR1 and CDR2: DFQATT, SNEGSKA (reference sequence). V shed 2 bases and J shed 8 bases, with 18 bases lying between them. The CDR3 contains 14 residues. The CDR3 DNA reads TGCAGTGCTAGACTAGACAGGCTGCTGTGGGGCTACACCTTC. Residues: CSARLDRLLWGYTF.